This T cell receptor beta chain was recorded in a study of patients and donors after allogeneic stem cell transplantation. The length of the CDR3 is 15 residues. CDR1 is LGHNA, CDR2 YSLEER, per germline. The V end was cut by 0 bases, the J end by 0 bases, with 6 bases between. A few counts support this clonotype. From the RT-PCR reads, TCRdb called clonotypes with MiXCR, one entry per CDR3 protein. The sample shows roughly 190,000 distinct CDR3 sequences, 40% to 45% of them seen only once. The rearrangement links TRBV4-3 to TRBJ1-3, with D uncertain. Sample: blood, either unsorted or a sorted T cell fraction (not recorded which). This receptor was obtained from a human donor who was either an allogeneic HSCT recipient or a stem cell or donor lymphocyte infusion donor (not recorded which). It is not recorded whose cells these are; they may come from a transplant donor. This CDR3 is CASSQEANSGNTIYF. For the CDR3, the DNA is TGCGCCAGCAGCCAAGAGGCGAACTCTGGAAACACCATATATTTT.